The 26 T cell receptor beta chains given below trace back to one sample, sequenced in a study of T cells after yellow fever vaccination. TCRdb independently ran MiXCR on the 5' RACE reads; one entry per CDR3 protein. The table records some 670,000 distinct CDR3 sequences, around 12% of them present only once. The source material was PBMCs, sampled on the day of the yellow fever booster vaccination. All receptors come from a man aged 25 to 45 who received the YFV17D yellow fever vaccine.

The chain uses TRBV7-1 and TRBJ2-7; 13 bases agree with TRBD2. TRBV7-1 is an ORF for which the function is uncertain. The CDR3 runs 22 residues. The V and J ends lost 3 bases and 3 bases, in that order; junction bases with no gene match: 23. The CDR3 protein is CASSSRWGAIGTSGKSSYEQYF. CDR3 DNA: TGTGCCAGCAGCTCCCGGTGGGGGGCTATTGGGACTAGCGGGAAAAGTAGCTACGAGCAGTACTTC.

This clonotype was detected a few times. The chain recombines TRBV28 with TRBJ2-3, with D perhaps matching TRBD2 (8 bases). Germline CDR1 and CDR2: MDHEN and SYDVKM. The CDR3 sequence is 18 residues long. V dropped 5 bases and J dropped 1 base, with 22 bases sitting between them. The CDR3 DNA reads TGTGCCAGCAGTCAAGCAGGGGGTTATAGCGGGGGCACAGATACGCAGTATTTT. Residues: CASSQAGGYSGGTDTQYF.

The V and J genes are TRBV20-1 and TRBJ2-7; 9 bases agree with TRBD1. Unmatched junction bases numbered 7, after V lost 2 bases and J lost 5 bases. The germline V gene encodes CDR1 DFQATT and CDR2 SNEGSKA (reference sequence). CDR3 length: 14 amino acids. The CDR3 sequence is CSARPDRGYDEQYF. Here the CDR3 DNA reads TGCAGTGCTAGACCGGACAGGGGTTACGACGAGCAGTACTTC.

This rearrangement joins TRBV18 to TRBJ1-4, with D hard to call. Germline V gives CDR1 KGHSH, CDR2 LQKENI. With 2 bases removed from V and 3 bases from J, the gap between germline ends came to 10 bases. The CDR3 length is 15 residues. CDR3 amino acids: CASSPGVEANEKLFF. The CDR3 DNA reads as TGTGCCAGCTCACCAGGGGTAGAGGCTAATGAAAAACTGTTTTTT.

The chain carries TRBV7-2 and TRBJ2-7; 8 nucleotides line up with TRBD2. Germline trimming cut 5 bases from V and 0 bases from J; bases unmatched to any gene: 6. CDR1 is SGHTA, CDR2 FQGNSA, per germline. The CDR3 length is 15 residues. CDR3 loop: CASSPVAGISYEQYF. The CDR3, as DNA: TGTGCCAGCAGCCCAGTAGCGGGGATCTCCTACGAGCAGTACTTC.

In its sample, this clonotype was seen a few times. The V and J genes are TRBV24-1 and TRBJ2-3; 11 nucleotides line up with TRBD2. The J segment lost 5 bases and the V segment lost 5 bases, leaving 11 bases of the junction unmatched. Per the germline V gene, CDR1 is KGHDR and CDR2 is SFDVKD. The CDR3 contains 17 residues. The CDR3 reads CATSAGSGTSGGDTQYF. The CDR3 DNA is TGTGCCACCAGTGCGGGCTCCGGGACTAGCGGTGGAGATACGCAGTATTTT.

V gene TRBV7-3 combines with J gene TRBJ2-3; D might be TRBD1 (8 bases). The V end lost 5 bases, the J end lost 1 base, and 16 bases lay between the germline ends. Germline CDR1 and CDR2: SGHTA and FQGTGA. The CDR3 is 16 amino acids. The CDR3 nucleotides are TGTGCCAGCAGCACCCGGACAGGGAGGGGCACAGATACGCAGTATTTT. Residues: CASSTRTGRGTDTQYF.

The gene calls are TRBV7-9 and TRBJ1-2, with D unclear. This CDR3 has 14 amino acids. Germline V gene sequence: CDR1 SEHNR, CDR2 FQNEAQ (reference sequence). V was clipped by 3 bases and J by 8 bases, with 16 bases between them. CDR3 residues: CASSFSQRMTGYTF. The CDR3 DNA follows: TGTGCCAGCAGCTTTAGCCAGCGTATGACCGGCTACACCTTC.

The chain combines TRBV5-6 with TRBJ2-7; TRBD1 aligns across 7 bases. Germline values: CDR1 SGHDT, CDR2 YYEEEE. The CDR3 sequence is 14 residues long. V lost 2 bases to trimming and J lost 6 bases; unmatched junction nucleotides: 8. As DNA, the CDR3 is TGTGCCAGCAGCTTCCGGGACAGACTAACCGAGCAGTACTTC. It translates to CASSFRDRLTEQYF.

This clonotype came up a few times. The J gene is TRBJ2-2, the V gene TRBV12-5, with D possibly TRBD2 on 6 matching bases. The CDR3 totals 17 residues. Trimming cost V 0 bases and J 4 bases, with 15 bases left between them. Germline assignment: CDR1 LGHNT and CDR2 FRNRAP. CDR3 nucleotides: TGTGCTAGTGGTTTGGTACGAGGGACGGGGGTCACCGGGGAGCTGTTTTTT. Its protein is CASGLVRGTGVTGELFF.

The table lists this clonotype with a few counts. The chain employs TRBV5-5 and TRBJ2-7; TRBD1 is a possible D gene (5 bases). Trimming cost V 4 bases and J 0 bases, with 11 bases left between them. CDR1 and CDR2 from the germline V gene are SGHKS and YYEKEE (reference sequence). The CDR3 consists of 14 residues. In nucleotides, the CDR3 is TGTGCCAGCAGCCCGCGGACATACTCCTACGAGCAGTACTTC. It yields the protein CASSPRTYSYEQYF.

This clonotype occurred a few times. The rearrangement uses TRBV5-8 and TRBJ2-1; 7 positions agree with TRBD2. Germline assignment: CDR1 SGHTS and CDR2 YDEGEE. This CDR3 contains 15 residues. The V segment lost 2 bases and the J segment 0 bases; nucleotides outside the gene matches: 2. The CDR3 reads CASSFWGGSYNEQFF. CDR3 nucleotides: TGTGCCAGCAGCTTTTGGGGGGGCTCCTACAATGAGCAGTTCTTC. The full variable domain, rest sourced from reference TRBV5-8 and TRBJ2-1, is EAGVTQSPTHLIKTRGQQATLRCSPISGHTSVYWYQQALGLGLQFLLWYDEGEERNRGNFPPRFSGRQFPNYSSELNVNALELEDSALYLCASSFWGGSYNEQFFGPGTRLTVL.

The CDR3: CASSQDYDEQYF. CDR3 nucleotides: TGTGCCAGCAGCCAAGATTATGACGAGCAGTACTTC. The V and J genes are TRBV14 and TRBJ2-7, with D unclear. The CDR3 has 12 residues. Germline V gene sequence: CDR1 SGHDN, CDR2 FVKESK. The V end lost 0 bases, the J end lost 5 bases, and 5 bases lay between the germline ends.

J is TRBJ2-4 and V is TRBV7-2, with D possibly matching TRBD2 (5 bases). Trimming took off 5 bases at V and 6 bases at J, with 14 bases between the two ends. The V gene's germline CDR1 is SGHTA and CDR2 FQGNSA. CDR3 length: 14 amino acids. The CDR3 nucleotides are TGTGCCAGCAGCCTGGGCTCAAGCGGAAACATTCAGTACTTC. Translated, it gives CASSLGSSGNIQYF. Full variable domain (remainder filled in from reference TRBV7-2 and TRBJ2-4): GAGVSQSPSNKVTEKGKDVELRCDPISGHTALYWYRQSLGQGLEFLIYFQGNSAPDKSGLPSDRFSAERTGGSVSTLTIQRTQQEDSAVYLCASSLGSSGNIQYFGAGTRLSVL.

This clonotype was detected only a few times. The CDR3 reads CASSYGRTEGRRYF. The CDR3 DNA reads TGTGCCAGCAGCTACGGACGGACGGAGGGTCGACGGTACTTC. The chain joins TRBV7-2 to TRBJ2-7, with D perhaps TRBD2 (6 bases). The germline V gene encodes CDR1 SGHTA and CDR2 FQGNSA. The length of the CDR3 is 14 residues. V was pared by 4 bases and J by 12 bases, with 22 bases between.

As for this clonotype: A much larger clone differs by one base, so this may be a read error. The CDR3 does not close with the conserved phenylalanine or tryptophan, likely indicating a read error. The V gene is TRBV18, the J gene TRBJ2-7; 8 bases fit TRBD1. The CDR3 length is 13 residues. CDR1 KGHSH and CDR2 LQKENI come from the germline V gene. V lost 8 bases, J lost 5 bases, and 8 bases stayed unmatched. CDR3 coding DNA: TGTGCCAGCGCCCCGACAGGGGTCCACGAGCAGTACTCC. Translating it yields CASAPTGVHEQYS.

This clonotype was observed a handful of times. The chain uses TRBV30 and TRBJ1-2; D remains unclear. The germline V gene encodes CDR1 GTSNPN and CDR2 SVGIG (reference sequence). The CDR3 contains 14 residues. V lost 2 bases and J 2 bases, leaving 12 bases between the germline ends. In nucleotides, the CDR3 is TGTGCCTGGAGTACACGGACGGCGAACTATGGCTACACCTTC. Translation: CAWSTRTANYGYTF.

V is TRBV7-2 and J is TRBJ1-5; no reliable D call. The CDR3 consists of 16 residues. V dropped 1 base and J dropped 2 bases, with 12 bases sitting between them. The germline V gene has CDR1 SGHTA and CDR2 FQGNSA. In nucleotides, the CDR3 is TGTGCCAGCAGCTTAGATCCCCAGGCCCGCAATCAGCCCCAGCATTTT. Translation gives CASSLDPQARNQPQHF. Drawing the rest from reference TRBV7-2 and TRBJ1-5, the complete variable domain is GAGVSQSPSNKVTEKGKDVELRCDPISGHTALYWYRQSLGQGLEFLIYFQGNSAPDKSGLPSDRFSAERTGGSVSTLTIQRTQQEDSAVYLCASSLDPQARNQPQHFGDGTRLSIL.

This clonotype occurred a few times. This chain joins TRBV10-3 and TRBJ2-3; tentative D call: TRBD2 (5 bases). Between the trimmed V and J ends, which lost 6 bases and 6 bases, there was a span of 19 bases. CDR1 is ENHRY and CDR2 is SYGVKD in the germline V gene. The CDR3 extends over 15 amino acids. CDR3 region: CAIREDLPAQDTQYF. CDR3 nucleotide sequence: TGTGCCATCAGGGAGGACTTGCCAGCCCAGGATACGCAGTATTTT.

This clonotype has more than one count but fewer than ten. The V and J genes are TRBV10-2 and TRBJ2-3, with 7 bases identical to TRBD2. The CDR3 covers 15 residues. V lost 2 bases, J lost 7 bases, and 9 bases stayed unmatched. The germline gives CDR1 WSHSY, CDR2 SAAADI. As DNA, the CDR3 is TGCGCCAGCAGTGAGGGCCAGCGGGAAGGTAATACGCAGTATTTT. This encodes CASSEGQREGNTQYF.

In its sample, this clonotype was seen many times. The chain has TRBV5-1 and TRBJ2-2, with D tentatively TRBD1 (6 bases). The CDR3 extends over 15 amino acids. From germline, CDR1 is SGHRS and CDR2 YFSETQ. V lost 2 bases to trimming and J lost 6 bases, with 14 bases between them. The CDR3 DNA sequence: TGCGCCAGCAGCTTAACCGAAACAGGGTCCGGGGAGCTGTTTTTT. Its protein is CASSLTETGSGELFF.

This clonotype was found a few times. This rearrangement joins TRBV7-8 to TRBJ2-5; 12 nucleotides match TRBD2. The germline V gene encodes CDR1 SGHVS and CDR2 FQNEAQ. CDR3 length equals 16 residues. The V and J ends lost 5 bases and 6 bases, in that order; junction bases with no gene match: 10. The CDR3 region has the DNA TGTGCCAGCAGCATACCGGGGACTAGCGGGTGGAAGACCCAGTACTTC. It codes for CASSIPGTSGWKTQYF. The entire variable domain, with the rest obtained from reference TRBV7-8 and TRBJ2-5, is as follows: GAGVSQSPRYKVAKRGQDVALRCDPISGHVSLFWYQQALGQGPEFLTYFQNEAQLDKSGLPSDRFFAERPEGSVSTLKIQRTQQEDSAVYLCASSIPGTSGWKTQYFGPGTRLLVL.

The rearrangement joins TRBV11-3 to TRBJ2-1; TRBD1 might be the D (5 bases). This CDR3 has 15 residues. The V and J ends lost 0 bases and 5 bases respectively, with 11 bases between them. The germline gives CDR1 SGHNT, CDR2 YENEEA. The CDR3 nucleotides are TGTGCCAGCAGCTTAGATCAGCTGACAGACAATGAGCAGTTCTTC. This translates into CASSLDQLTDNEQFF.

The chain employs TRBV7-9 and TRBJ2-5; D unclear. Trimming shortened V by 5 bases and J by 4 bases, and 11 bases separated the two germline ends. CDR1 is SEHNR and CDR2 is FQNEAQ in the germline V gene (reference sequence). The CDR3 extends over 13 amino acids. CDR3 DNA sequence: TGTGCCAGCAGCCTCGCCCCCTCAGAGACCCAGTACTTC. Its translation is CASSLAPSETQYF.

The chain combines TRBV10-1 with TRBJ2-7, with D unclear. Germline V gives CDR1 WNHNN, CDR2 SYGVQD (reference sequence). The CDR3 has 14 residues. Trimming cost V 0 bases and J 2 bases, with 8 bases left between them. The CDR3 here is CASSESLATYEQYF. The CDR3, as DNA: TGCGCCAGCAGTGAGTCCCTGGCCACCTACGAGCAGTACTTC.

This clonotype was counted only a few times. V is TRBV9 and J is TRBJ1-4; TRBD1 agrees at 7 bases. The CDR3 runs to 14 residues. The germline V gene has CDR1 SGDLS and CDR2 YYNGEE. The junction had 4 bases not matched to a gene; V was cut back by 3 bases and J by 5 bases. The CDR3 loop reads CASSAQGGNEKLFF. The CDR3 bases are TGTGCCAGCAGCGCCCAGGGGGGCAATGAAAAACTGTTTTTT.